This T cell receptor beta chain was profiled in a study of cytomegalovirus exposure and HLA in healthy donors. The study's findings and limits: Researchers counted some 150 TCR beta chains as cytomegalovirus-associated. The likely explanation for a cluster of highly shared sequence variants was sequencing artifact.

Germline trimming cut 2 bases from V and 17 bases from J; bases unmatched to any gene: 9. The length of the CDR3 is 13 residues. Germline V CDR1 and CDR2: SGHDN, FVKESK. 13 Jbeta primers and 60 Vbeta primers were used for the PCR. Here immunoSEQ multiplex PCR was the method, and the copy in TCRdb shows in-frame clones only, minus some. The profile shows about 150,000 clones, 82% of them singletons. In regard to this clone: Its cognate antigen is unknown.

The sequencing input was PBMCs. This TCR was recovered from a male donor in good health and CMV-seronegative. V is TRBV14 and J is TRBJ1-6, with TRBD1 identical over 7 bases. DNA of the CDR3: TGTGCCAGCAGCCAAATCCCTACAGGGGTTGTCCACTTT. It is translated as CASSQIPTGVVHF.